Detailed here is one T cell receptor (beta chain). Its antigen is unknown. The sample is drawn from a study of T cells in severe cutaneous drug reactions. Turning to the study itself: Patients in acute or recovery stage gave blister fluids/cells and PBMC.

Libraries were made by iRepertoire multiplex PCR with TCR subtype-specific primers for bulk and single-cell sequencing. Bulk TCR libraries started from roughly 100-500 ng RNA per sample. TCRdb reprocessed the multiplex PCR reads and keeps a single row for each CDR3 protein, giving no DNA. The sample table includes 10,000 or so distinct CDR3 sequences. Carbamazepine had induced Stevens-Johnson syndrome or toxic epidermal necrolysis in the sequenced donors. Broader study findings: Blister cells averaged around 30% and PBMC around 5% TRBV12-4 in carbamazepine-induced Stevens-Johnson syndrome or toxic epidermal necrolysis patients.

Germline CDR1 DFQATT, CDR2 SNEGSKA (reference sequence). The CDR3 length is 14 residues. Sequencing was carried out using cells from a skin blister. The chain employs TRBV20-1 and TRBJ1-5. The receptor's source is a human donor with Stevens-Johnson syndrome, a severe cutaneous drug reaction. CDR3 region: CSAVGRTSNQPQHF.